Listed below are T cell receptor beta chains from one sample, sequenced in a study of beta chain features in type 1 diabetes. Using immunoSEQ multiplex PCR, the repertoire was profiled, and TCRdb retains in-frame clones only, with some absent. The sample has approximately 160,000 clones, approximately 9% seen once; the top ten hold over 2%. Specimen: central memory CD4+ T cells from blood. The receptor source for this set is a woman aged 18-29 years in good health. CDR3s include the opening cysteine and the closing phenylalanine or tryptophan. Fields, in order: J gene, V gene, D gene, clone size, CDR3 protein, CDR3 DNA. D genes are given only for firm matches. The size entry is marked missing in some rows and otherwise reads once, few, many or a size class.

TRBJ2-3,TRBV7-9,TRBD2,-,CASSPLPSGGTTDTQYF,TGTGCCAGCAGCCCTCTCCCTAGCGGGGGAACCACAGATACGCAGTATTTT
TRBJ2-3,TRBV29-1,TRBD2,-,CSVDGGSGSDTQYF,TGCAGCGTTGACGGCGGGAGTGGGTCAGATACGCAGTATTTT
TRBJ2-5,TRBV7-2,TRBD1,few,CASSAGTGEETQYF,TGTGCCAGCAGCGCTGGGACAGGGGAAGAGACCCAGTACTTC
TRBJ2-1,TRBV7-9,-,-,CASRAGRVDEQFF,TGTGCCAGCAGAGCGGGCCGCGTGGATGAGCAGTTCTTC
TRBJ1-2,TRBV7-9,TRBD1,-,CASSPQGNYGYTF,TGTGCCAGCAGCCCACAGGGGAACTATGGCTACACCTTC
TRBJ2-1,TRBV5-1,TRBD2,few,CASNLAGGYNEQFF,TGCGCCAGCAATCTAGCGGGGGGCTACAATGAGCAGTTCTTC
TRBJ2-2,TRBV5-1,TRBD2,few,CASSTSGRNTGELFF,TGCGCCAGCAGCACTAGCGGGAGGAACACCGGGGAGCTGTTTTTT
TRBJ1-6,TRBV5-1,-,-,CASSLAGIQSPLHF,TGCGCCAGCAGCTTGGCCGGGATTCAATCACCCCTCCACTTT
TRBJ2-3,TRBV2,-,-,CASSESGRATDTQYF,TGTGCCAGCAGTGAAAGTGGCAGGGCCACAGATACGCAGTATTTT
TRBJ2-7,TRBV6-6,TRBD1,few,CASSYKGQGLGEQYF,TGTGCCAGCAGTTACAAGGGACAGGGTCTGGGGGAGCAGTACTTC
TRBJ1-5,TRBV7-8,-,-,CASSPQEGQPQHF,TGTGCCAGCAGCCCACAAGAGGGTCAGCCCCAGCATTTT
TRBJ2-3,TRBV5-5,-,-,CASSFSRGTDTQYF,TGTGCCAGCAGCTTTTCACGGGGTACTGATACGCAGTATTTT
TRBJ2-6,TRBV9,-,-,CASSAEAFSGANVLTF,TGTGCCAGCAGCGCAGAGGCATTTTCTGGGGCCAACGTCCTGACTTTC
TRBJ2-3,TRBV4-1,TRBD2,few,CASSQTHGGRDTQYF,TGCGCCAGCAGCCAAACGCACGGGGGGAGAGATACGCAGTATTTT
TRBJ1-1,TRBV5-4,TRBD1,-,CASSLGGTGYRTEAFF,TGTGCCAGCAGCTTGGGTGGGACAGGGTATCGGACTGAAGCTTTCTTT
TRBJ2-6,TRBV27,-,-,CASSLKGTGANVLTF,TGTGCCAGCAGTTTGAAGGGGACTGGGGCCAACGTCCTGACTTTC
TRBJ2-7,TRBV7-3,TRBD2,few,CASSKLAGDYEQYF,TGTGCCAGCAGCAAACTAGCGGGGGACTACGAGCAGTACTTC
TRBJ2-3,TRBV5-4,TRBD1,few,CASSFKTGGSTDTQYF,TGTGCCAGCAGCTTCAAGACAGGGGGTAGTACAGATACGCAGTATTTT